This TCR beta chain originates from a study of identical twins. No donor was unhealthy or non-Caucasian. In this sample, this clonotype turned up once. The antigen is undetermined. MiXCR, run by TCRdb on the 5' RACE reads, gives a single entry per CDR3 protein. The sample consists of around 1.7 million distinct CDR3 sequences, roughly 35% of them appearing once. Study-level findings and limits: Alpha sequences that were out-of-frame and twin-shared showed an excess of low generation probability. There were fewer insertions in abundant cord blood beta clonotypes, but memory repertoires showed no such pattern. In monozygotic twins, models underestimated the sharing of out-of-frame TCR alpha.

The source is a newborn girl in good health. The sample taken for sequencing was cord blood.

The CDR3 DNA reads as TGCAGTGCTAGGCGCCCGATCGCGGGGGGGCCCTACAATGAGCAGTACTTC. Protein: CSARRPIAGGPYNEQYF. This chain joins TRBV20-1 and TRBJ2-7, with 9 bases matching TRBD2. Germline CDR1 reads DFQATT; CDR2 reads SNEGSKA (reference sequence). The CDR3 extends over 17 amino acids. J lost 7 bases, V lost 3 bases, and 19 bases had no gene match.